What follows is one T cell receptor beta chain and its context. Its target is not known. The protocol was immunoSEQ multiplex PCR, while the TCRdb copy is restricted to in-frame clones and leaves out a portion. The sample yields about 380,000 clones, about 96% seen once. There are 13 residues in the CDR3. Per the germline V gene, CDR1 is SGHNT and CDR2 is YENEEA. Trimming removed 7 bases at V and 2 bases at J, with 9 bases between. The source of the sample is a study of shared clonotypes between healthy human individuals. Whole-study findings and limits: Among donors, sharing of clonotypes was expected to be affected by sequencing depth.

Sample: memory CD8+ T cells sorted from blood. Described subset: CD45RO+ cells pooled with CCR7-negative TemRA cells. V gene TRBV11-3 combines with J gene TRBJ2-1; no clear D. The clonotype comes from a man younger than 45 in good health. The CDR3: CASNLIPYNEQFF. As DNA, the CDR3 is TGTGCCAGCAACCTTATACCCTACAATGAGCAGTTCTTC.